This entry concerns a single T cell receptor beta chain. V gave up 7 bases and J gave up 2 bases; unmatched junction bases: 6. Germline V gene lookup returns CDR1 SGHVS and CDR2 FNYEAQ. The CDR3 covers 15 residues. Produced via immunoSEQ multiplex PCR; TCRdb's table is partial and in-frame only. This sample has roughly 330,000 clones, with around 87% found just once. The sample belongs to a study of blood T cell repertoires in COVID-19. Background on the study: COVID-19 samples collected from the United States, Italy and Spain covered acute and convalescent phases.

The rearrangement links TRBV7-6 to TRBJ1-3; 9 bases align to TRBD1. Sequenced input: PBMCs or T cells enriched from blood (not recorded which). The receptor comes from a woman in her twenties or thirties who had recovered from COVID-19. The CDR3 loop is CASTMGQGAGNTIYF. CDR3 coding DNA: TGTGCCAGCACCATGGGACAGGGAGCTGGAAACACCATATATTTT.